This T cell receptor beta chain was captured in a study of vaccination and CD4 T cells after COVID-19. Study summary: The cells were exposed to overlapping spike peptides originating from SARS-CoV-2, HCoV-NL63, HCoV-OC43 and HCoV-229E for stimulation. Control cultures were supplied with a CEFX pool, an HIV-1 Nef pool, or no peptide at all.

The CDR3 loop spans 16 amino acids. Germline CDR1 MNHNS, CDR2 SASEGT. Trimming pared 5 bases from V and 7 bases from J, leaving 18 bases between. Sequencing of DNA taken from cultured CD4+ T cells relied on the Oncomine TCR Beta short-read assay. TCRdb analysed the PCR reads with MiXCR anew, one entry per CDR3 protein. The table records about 19,000 distinct CDR3 sequences, more than 50% of them present only once. On this clonotype: No antigen is known for it.

As for treatment: roughly 10-day PBMC culture with coronavirus spike peptide pools or control peptides (ViraFEST assay). Cell culture was performed with 2.2 million or so PBMCs per well in the presence of 9 to 10 IU/ml IL-2 and 10 ug/ml peptide pools. Following a culture period (approximately 9 days), negative selection was used to isolate CD4+ T cells. The receptor's source is a human donor who had recovered from COVID-19. The V call is TRBV6-1, the J call TRBJ1-6; the D is unclear. Sample: CD4+ T cells from blood, cultured in vitro, taken before SARS-CoV-2 vaccination. The CDR3 protein is CASSLTTLGTNSPLHF. The CDR3 nucleotides read TGTGCCAGCAGTCTAACGACTCTGGGTACGAATTCACCCCTCCACTTT.